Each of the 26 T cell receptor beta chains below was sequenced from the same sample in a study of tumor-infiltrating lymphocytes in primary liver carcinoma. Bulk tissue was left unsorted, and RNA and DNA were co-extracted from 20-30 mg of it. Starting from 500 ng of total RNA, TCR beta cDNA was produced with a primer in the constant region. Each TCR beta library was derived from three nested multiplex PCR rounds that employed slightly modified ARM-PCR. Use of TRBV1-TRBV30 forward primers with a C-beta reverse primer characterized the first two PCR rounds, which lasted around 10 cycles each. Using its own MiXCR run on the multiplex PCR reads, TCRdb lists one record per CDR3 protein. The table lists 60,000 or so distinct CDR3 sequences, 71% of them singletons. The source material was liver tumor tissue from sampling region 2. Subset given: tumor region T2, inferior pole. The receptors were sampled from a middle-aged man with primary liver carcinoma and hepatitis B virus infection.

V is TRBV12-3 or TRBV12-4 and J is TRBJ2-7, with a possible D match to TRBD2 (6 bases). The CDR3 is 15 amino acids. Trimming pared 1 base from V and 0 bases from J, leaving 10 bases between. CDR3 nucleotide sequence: TGTGCCAGCAGTTTAGGGTCGGGGGACTCCTACGAGCAGTACTTC. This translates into CASSLGSGDSYEQYF.

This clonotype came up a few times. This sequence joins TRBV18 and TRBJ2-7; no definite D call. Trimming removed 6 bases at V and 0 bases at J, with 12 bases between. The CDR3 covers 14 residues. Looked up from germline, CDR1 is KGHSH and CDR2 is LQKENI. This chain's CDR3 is CASSPSHLSYEQYF. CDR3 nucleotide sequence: TGTGCCAGCTCGCCATCGCACCTCTCCTACGAGCAGTACTTC.

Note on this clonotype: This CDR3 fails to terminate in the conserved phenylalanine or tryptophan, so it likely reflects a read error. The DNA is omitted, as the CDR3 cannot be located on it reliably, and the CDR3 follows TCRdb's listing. The CDR3 spells CASSQEPGGGYEQYY. The V and J genes are TRBV4-3 and TRBJ2-7; the table calls TRBD2, which could not be checked here. The CDR3 numbers 15 amino acids, ends counted. Germline-derived CDR1 and CDR2 are LGHNA and YSLEER.

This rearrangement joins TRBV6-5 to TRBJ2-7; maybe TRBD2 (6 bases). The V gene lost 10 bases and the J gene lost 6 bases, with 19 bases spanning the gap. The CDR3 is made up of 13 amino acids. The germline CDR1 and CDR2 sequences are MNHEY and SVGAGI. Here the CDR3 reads CANRIKEGGEQYF. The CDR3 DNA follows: TGTGCCAACAGGATAAAGGAGGGCGGCGAGCAGTACTTC.

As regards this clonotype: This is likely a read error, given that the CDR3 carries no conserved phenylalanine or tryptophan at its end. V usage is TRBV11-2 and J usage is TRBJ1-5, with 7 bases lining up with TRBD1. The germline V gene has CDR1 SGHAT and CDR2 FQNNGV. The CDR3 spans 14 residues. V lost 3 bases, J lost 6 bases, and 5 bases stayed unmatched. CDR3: CASSFTGDGQPQHS. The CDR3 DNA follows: TGTGCCAGCAGCTTCACAGGGGATGGTCAGCCCCAGCATTCT.

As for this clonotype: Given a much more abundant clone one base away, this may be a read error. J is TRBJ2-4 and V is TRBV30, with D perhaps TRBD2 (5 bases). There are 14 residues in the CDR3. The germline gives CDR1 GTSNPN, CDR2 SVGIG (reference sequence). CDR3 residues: CAWSVALAKNIHYF. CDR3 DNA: TGTGCCTGGAGTGTTGCCCTAGCCAAAAACATTCACTACTTC.

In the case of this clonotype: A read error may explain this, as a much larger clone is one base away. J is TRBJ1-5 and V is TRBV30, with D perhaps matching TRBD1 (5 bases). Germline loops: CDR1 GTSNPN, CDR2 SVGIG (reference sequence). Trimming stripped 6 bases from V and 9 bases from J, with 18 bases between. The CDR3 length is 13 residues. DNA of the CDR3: TGTGCCTGTAGCAGAGGCGGGGGAAGGCCCCAGCATTTT. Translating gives CACSRGGGRPQHF. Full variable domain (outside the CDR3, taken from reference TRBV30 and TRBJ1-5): SQTIHQWPATLVQPVGSPLSLECTVEGTSNPNLYWYRQAAGRGLQLLFYSVGIGQISSEVPQNLSASRPQDRQFILSSKKLLLSDSGFYLCACSRGGGRPQHFGDGTRLSIL.

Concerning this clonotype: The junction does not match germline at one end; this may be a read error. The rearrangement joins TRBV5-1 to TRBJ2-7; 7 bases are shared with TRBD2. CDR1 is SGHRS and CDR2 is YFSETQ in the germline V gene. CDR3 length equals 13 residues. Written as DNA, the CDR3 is TGCGCCAACAGAGCGGGGAGCTCCTACGACCAGTACTTC. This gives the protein CANRAGSSYDQYF.

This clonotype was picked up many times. Written as DNA, the CDR3 is TGTGCCAGCAGCCGAAGCGGTCCTTCCTACAATGAGCAGTTCTTC. Protein sequence: CASSRSGPSYNEQFF. V usage is TRBV5-5 and J usage is TRBJ2-1, with D possibly matching TRBD2 (5 bases). Germline CDR1 reads SGHKS; CDR2 reads YYEKEE (reference sequence). The CDR3 length is 15 residues. Trimming stripped 4 bases from V and 1 base from J, with 12 bases between. Full variable domain (remainder filled in from reference TRBV5-5 and TRBJ2-1): DAGVTQSPTHLIKTRGQQVTLRCSPISGHKSVSWYQQVLGQGPQFIFQYYEKEERGRGNFPDRFSARQFPNYSSELNVNALLLGDSALYLCASSRSGPSYNEQFFGPGTRLTVL.

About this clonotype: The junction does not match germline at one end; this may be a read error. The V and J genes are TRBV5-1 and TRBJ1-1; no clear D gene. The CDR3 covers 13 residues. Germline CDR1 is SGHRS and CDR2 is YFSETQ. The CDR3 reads CASSLGGNSEAFF. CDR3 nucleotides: TGCGCCAGCAGCTTGGGTGGGAACTCTGAAGCTTTCTTT.

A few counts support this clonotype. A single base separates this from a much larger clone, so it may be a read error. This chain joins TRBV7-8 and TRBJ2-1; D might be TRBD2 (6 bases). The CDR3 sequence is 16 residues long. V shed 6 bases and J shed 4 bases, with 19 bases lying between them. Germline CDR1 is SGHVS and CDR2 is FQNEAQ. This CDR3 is CASRSRLSGAYNEQFF. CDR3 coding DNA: TGTGCCAGCAGGTCCCGGCTTAGCGGAGCGTACAATGAGCAGTTCTTC. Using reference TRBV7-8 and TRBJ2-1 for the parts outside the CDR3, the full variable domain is GAGVSQSPRYKVAKRGQDVALRCDPISGHVSLFWYQQALGQGPEFLTYFQNEAQLDKSGLPSDRFFAERPEGSVSTLKIQRTQQEDSAVYLCASRSRLSGAYNEQFFGPGTRLTVL.

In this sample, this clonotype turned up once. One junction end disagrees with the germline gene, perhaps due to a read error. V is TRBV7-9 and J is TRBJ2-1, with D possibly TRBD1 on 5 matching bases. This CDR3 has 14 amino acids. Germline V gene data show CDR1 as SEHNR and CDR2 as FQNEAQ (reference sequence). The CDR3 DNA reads TGTGCTAGCAGCTTAGGAAATACAGGCGATGAGCAGTCCTTC. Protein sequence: CASSLGNTGDEQSF.

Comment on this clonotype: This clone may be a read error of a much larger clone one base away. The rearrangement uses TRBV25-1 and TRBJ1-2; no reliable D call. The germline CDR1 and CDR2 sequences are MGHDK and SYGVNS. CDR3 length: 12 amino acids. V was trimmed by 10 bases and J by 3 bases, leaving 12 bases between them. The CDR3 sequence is CATSSIYYGYTF. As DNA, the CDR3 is TGTGCCACCTCTTCCATCTACTATGGCTACACCTTC.

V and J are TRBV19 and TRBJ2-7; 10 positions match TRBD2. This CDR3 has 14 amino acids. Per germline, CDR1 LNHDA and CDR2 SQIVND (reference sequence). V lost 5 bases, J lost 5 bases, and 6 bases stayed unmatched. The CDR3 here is CASSYTSGTDEQYF. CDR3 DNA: TGTGCCAGTAGTTATACTAGCGGGACCGACGAGCAGTACTTC.

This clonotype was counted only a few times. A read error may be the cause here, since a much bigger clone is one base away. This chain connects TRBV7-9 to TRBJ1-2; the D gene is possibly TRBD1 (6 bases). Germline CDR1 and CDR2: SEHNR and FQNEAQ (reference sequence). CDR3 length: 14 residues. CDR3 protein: CVSSSGVLNYGYTF. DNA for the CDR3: TGTGTCAGCAGCTCAGGGGTATTAAACTATGGCTACACCTTC.

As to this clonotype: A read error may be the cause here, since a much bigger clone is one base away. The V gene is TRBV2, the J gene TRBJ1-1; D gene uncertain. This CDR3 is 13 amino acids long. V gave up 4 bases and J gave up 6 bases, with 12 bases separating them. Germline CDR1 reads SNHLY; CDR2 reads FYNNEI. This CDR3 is CASSGHGFPEAFF. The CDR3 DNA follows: TGTGCCAGCAGTGGACATGGTTTTCCTGAAGCTTTCTTT.

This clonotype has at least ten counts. CDR3 in amino acids: CAIRGQGGSTEAFF. DNA of the CDR3: TGTGCCATCAGGGGACAGGGAGGGTCCACTGAAGCTTTCTTT. V usage is TRBV10-3 and J usage is TRBJ1-1; 9 positions match TRBD1. Trimming at V came to 6 bases and at J to 4 bases, leaving 6 bases not matched to a gene. The CDR3 has 14 amino acids. Per germline, CDR1 ENHRY and CDR2 SYGVKD.

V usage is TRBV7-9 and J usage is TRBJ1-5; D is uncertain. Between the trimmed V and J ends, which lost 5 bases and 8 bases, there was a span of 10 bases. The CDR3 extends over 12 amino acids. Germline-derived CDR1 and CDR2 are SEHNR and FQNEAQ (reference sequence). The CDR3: CASSIHFEPQHF. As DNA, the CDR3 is TGTGCCAGCAGCATACATTTTGAGCCCCAGCATTTT.

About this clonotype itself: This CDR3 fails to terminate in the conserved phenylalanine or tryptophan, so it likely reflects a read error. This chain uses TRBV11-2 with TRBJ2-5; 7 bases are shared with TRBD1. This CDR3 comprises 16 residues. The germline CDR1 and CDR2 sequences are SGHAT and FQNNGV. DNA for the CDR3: TGTGCCAGTAGCCAAACTCCTGGCAGGGGGAAAGAGATCCAGTACTCC. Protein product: CASSQTPGRGKEIQYS.

Here the CDR3 reads CSVDGREGLHTDTQYF. The DNA of the CDR3 is TGCAGCGTTGATGGTCGGGAGGGCCTCCATACAGATACGCAGTATTTT. The chain uses TRBV29-1 and TRBJ2-3; 8 bases agree with TRBD2. CDR3 length equals 16 residues. J gave up 3 bases and V 3 bases, and 11 bases lay outside the gene matches. CDR1 and CDR2 from the germline V gene are SQVTM and ANQGSEA.

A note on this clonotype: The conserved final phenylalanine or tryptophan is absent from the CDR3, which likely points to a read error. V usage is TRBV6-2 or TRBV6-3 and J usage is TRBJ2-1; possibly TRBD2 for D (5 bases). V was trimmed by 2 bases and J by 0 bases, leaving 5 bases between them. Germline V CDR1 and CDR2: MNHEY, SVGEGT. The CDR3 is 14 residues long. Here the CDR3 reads CASSYRDSYNEQFL. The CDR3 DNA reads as TGTGCCAGCAGTTACCGGGACTCCTACAATGAGCAGTTCTTA.

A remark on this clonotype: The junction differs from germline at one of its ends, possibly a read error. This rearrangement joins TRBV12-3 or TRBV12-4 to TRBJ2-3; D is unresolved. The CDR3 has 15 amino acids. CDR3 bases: TGTGCCAGCAGCCCGAGCTCTGGGCGCACAAATACGCAGTATTTT. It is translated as CASSPSSGRTNTQYF.

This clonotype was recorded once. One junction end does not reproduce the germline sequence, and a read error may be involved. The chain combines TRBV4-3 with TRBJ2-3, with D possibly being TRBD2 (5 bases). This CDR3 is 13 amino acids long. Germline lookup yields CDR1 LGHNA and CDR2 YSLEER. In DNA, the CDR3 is TGCACCAGCAGCCAAGAGGGTGGCGATACGCAGTATTTT. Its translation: CTSSQEGGDTQYF.

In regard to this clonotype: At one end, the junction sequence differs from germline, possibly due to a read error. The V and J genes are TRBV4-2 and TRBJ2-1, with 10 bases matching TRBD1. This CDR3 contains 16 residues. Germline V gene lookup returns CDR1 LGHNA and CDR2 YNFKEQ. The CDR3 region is CTSRHAGGQGNNEQFF. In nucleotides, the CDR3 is TGTACCAGCAGGCACGCCGGGGGACAGGGGAACAATGAGCAGTTCTTC.

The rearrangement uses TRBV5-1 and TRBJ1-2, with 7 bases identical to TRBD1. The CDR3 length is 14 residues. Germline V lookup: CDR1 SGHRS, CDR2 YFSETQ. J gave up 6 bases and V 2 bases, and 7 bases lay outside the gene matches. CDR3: CASSFRTGVDGYTF. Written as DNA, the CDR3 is TGCGCCAGCAGCTTTAGAACAGGGGTTGATGGCTACACCTTC.

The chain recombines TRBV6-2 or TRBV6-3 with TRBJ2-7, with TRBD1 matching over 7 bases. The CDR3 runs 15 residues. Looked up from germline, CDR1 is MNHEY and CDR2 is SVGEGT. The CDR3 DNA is TGTACCATGAGTTACCATCTAGACAGGGCATACGAGCAGTACTTC. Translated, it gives CTMSYHLDRAYEQYF.